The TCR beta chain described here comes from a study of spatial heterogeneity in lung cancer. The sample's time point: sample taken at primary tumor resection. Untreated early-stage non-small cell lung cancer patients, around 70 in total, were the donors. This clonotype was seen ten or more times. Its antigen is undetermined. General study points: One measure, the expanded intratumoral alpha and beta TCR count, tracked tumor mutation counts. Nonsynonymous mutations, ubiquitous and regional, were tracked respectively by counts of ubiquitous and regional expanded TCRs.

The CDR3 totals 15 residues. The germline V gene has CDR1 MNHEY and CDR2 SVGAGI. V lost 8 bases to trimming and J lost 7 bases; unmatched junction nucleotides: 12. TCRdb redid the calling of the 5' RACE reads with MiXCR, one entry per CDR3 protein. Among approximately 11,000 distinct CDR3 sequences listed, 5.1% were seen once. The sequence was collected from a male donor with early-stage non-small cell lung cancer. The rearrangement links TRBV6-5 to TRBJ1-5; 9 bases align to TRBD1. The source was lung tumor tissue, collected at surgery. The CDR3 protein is CASATGQGFRQPQHF. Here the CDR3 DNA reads TGTGCCAGCGCGACGGGACAGGGTTTTCGCCAGCCCCAGCATTTT.